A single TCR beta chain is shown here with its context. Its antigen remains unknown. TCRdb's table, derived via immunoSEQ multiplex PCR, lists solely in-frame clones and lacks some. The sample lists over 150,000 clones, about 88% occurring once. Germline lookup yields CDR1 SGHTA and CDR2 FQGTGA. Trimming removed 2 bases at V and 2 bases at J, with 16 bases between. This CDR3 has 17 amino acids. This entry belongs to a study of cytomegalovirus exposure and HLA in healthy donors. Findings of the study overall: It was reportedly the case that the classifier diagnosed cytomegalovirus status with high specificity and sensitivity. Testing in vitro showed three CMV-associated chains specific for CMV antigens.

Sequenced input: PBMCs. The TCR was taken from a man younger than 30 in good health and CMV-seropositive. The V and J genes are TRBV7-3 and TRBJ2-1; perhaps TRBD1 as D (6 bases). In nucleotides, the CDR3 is TGTGCCAGCAGCTTAGGTACATCAGGGGAGCCCTACAATGAGCAGTTCTTC. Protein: CASSLGTSGEPYNEQFF.